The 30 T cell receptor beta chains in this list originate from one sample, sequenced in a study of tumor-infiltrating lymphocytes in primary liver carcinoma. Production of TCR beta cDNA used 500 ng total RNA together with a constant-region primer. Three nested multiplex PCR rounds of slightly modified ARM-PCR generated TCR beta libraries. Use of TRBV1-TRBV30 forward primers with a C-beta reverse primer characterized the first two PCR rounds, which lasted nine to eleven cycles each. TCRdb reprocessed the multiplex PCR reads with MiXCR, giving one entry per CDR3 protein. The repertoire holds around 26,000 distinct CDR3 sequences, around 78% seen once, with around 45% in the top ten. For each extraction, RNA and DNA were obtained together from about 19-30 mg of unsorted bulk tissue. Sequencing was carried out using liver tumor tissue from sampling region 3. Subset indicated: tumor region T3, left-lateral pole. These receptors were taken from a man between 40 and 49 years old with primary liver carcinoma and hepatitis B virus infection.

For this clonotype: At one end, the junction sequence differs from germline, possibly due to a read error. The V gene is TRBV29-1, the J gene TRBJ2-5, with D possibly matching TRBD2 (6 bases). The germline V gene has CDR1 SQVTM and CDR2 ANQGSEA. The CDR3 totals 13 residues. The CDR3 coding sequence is TGTAGCGTTGGAGGGATACCCAAAGAGACCCAGTACTTC. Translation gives CSVGGIPKETQYF.

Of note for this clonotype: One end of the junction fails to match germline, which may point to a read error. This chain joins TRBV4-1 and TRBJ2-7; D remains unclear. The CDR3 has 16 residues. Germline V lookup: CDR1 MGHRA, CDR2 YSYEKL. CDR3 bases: TGCGCCAGCAGCCAAGAAGTAGGGATAGGGAAGTACGAACAGTACTTC. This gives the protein CASSQEVGIGKYEQYF.

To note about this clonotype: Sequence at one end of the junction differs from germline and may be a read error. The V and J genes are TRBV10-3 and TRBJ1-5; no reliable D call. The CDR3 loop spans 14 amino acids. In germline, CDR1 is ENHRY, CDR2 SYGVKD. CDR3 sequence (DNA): TGTGCCATGAATGAGTATGAGGGTGATCAGCCTCAGCATTTT. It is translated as CAMNEYEGDQPQHF.

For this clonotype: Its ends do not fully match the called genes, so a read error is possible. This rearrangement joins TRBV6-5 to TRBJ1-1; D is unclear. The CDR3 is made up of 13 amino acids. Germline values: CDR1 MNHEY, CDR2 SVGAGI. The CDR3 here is CASSSPGNTEALF. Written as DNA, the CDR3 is TGTGCCAGCAGTTCCCCTGGGAACACTGAAGCTTTATTT.

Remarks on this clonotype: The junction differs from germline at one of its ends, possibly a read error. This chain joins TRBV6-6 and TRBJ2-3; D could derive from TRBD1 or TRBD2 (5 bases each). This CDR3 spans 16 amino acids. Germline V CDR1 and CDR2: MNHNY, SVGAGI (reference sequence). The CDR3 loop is CSRSYRGDPKGDTQYF. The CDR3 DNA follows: TGTTCCAGGAGTTACAGAGGGGACCCCAAAGGGGACACGCAGTATTTT.

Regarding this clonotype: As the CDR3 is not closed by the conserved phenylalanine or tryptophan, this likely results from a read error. The CDR3 DNA is TGTGCCAGCAGCTCTGACGCTAGGTATGAGCAGTTCCTC. Its protein product is CASSSDARYEQFL. The chain couples TRBV11-2 to TRBJ2-1, with D hard to call. This CDR3 spans 13 amino acids. Germline CDR1 reads SGHAT; CDR2 reads FQNNGV. The germline V and J ends were trimmed by 4 bases and 8 bases, with 12 bases remaining between them.

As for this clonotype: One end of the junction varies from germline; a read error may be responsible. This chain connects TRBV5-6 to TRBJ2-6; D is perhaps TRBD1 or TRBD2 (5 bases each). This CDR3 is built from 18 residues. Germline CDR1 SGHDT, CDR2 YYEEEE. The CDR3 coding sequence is TGTGCCAGCAGCCTACATGGGGCAGGGAGAACTGGGGCCAACGTCCTGGCTTTC. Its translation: CASSLHGAGRTGANVLAF.

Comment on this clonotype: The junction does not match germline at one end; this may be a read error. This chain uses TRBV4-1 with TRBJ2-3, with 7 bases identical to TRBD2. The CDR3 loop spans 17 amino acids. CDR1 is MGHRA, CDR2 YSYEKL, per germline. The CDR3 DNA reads TGCGCCAGCAGCCAAGATCAGGGACTACATAGCACAAATACGCAGTATTTT. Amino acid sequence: CASSQDQGLHSTNTQYF.

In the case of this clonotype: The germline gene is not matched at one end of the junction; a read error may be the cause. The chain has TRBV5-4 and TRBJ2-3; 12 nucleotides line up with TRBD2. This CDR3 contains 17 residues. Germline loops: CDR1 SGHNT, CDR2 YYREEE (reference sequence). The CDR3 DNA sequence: TGTGCCAGGAGCCCCCTACAGACTAGCGGGAGCACAGGTACGCAGTATTTT. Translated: CARSPLQTSGSTGTQYF.

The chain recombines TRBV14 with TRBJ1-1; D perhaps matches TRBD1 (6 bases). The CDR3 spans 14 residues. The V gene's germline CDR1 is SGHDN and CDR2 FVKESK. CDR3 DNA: TGTATCAGCACCCTTCGCCGAGGGGGCACTGAAGCTTTCTTT. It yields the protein CISTLRRGGTEAFF.

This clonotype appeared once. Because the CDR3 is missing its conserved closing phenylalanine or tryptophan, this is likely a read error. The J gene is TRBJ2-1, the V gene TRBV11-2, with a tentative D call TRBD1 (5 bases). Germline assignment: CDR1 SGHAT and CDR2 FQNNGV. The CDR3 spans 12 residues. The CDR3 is CASSPGHNEQFL. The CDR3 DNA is TGTGCCAGCAGCCCAGGGCACAACGAGCAGTTCTTA.

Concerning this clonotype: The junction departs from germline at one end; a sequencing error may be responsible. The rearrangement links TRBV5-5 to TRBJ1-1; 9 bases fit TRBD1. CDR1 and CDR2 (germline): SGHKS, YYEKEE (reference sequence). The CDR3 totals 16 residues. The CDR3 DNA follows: TGTGCCACCAGCTTGGCCGCGGGGACAGGGAGGATTGAAGCTTTCTTT. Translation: CATSLAAGTGRIEAFF.

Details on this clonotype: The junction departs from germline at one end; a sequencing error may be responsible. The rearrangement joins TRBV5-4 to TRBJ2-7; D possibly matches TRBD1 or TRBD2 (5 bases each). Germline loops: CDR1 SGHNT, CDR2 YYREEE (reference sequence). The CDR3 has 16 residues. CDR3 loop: CVSSKDGAPGGYEQHF. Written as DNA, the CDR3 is TGTGTCAGCAGCAAAGACGGGGCTCCCGGTGGCTACGAGCAGCACTTC. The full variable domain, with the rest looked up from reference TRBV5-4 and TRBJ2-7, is ETGVTQSPTHLIKTRGQQVTLRCSSQSGHNTVSWYQQALGQGPQFIFQYYREEENGRGNFPPRFSGLQFPNYSSELNVNALELDDSALYLCVSSKDGAPGGYEQHFGPGTRLTVT.

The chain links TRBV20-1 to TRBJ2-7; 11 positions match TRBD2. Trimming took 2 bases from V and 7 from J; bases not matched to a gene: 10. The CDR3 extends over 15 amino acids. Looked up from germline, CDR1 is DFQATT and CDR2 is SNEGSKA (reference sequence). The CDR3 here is CSARTSGSNKGEQYF. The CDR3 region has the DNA TGCAGTGCTAGAACTAGCGGGAGTAATAAGGGGGAGCAGTACTTC.

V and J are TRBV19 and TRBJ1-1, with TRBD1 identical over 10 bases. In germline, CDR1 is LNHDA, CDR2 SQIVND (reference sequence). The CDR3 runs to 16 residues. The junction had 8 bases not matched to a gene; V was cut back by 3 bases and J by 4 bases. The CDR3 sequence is CASSILGQGMGTEAFF. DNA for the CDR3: TGTGCCAGTAGTATCCTGGGACAGGGGATGGGCACTGAAGCTTTCTTT.

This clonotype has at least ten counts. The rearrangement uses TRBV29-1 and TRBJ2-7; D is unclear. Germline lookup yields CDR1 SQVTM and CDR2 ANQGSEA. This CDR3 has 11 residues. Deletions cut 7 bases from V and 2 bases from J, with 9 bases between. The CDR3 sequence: CSGRVAYEQYF. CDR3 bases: TGCAGCGGAAGGGTTGCCTACGAGCAGTACTTC.

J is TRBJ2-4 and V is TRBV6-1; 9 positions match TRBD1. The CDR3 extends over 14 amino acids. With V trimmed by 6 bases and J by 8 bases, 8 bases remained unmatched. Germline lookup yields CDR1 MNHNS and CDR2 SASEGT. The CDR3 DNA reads TGTGCCAGCAGAAGCGGGACAGGGAGGGACATTCAGTACTTC. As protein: CASRSGTGRDIQYF.

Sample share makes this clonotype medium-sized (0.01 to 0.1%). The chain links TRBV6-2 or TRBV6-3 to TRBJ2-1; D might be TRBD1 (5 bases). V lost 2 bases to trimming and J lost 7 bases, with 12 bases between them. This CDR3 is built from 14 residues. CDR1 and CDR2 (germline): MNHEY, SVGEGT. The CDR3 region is CASSYGLGVNEQFF. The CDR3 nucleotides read TGTGCCAGCAGTTACGGGCTAGGGGTAAATGAGCAGTTCTTC.

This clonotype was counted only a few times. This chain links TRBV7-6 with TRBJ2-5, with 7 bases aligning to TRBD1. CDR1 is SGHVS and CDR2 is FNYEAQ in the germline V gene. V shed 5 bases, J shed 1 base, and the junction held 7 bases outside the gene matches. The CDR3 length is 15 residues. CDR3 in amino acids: CASSPGTATQETQYF. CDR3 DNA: TGTGCCAGCAGCCCAGGGACAGCTACCCAAGAGACCCAGTACTTC.

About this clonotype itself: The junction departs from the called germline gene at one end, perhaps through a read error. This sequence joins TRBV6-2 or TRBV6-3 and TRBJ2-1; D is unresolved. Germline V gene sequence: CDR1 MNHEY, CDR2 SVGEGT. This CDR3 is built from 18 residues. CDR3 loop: CASSYRARSRSSYNEQFF. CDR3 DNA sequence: TGTGCCAGCAGTTACAGGGCGAGAAGCAGGAGCTCCTACAATGAGCAATTCTTC.

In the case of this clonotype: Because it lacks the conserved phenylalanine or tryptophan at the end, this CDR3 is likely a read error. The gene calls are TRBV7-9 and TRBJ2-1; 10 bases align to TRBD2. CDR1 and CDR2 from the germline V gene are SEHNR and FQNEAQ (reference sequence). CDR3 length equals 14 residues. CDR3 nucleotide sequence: TGTACCAGCAGCTTCGGACTAGCGGACAATGAGCAGTTCTCC. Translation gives CTSSFGLADNEQFS.

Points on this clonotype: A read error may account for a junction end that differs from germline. The CDR3 loop is CTNSQTPGGGKETQYF. The CDR3 DNA is TGTACCAACAGCCAAACTCCTGGTGGGGGGAAAGAGACCCAGTATTTC. The J gene is TRBJ2-5, the V gene TRBV11-2, with D tentatively TRBD2 (6 bases). This CDR3 has 16 residues. The germline V gene has CDR1 SGHAT and CDR2 FQNNGV. The variable domain in full, completed from reference TRBV11-2 and TRBJ2-5, reads EAGVAQSPRYKIIEKRQSVAFWCNPISGHATLYWYQQILGQGPKLLIQFQNNGVVDDSQLPKDRFSAERLKGVDSTLKIQPAKLEDSAVYLCTNSQTPGGGKETQYFGPGTRLLVL.

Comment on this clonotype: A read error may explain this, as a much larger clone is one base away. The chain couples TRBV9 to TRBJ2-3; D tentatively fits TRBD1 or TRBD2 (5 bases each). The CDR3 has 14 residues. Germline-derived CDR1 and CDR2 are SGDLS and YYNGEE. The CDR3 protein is CASSVAGAADTHYF. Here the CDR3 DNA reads TGTGCCAGCAGCGTAGCCGGGGCAGCAGATACGCACTATTTT.

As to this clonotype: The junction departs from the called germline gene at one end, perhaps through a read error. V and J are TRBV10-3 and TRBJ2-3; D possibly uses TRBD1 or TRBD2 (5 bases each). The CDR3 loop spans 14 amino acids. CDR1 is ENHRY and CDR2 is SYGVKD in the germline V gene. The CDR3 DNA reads TGTGCCATCGGGGCAGGAGCTAGCATAGATACGCAGTATTTT. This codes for CAIGAGASIDTQYF.

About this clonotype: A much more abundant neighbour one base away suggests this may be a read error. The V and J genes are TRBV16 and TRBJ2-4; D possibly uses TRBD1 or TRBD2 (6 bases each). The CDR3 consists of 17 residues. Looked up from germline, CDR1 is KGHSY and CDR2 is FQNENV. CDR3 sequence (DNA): TGTGCCAGCAGCCAATCGTGGAGGGGGTTAGCCAAAAACATTCGGTACTTC. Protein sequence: CASSQSWRGLAKNIRYF.

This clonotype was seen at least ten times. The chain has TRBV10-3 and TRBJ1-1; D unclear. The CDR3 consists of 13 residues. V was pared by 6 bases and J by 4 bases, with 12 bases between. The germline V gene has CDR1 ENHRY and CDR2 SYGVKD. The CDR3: CAIRQRFSTEAFF. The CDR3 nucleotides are TGTGCCATCAGGCAGAGATTTAGCACTGAAGCTTTCTTT.

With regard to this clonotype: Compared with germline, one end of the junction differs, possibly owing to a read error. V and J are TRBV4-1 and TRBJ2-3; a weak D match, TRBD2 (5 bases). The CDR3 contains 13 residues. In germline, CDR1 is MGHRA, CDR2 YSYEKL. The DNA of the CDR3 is TGTGCCAGCGGACCAGTTCGTGGAGATACGCTGTATTTT. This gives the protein CASGPVRGDTLYF.

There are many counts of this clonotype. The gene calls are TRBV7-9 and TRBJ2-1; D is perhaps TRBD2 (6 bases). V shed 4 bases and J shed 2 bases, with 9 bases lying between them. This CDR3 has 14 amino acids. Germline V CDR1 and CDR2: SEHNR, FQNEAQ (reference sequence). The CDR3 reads CASSSKRAYNEQFF. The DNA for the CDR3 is TGTGCCAGCAGCTCTAAGCGGGCCTACAATGAGCAGTTCTTC.

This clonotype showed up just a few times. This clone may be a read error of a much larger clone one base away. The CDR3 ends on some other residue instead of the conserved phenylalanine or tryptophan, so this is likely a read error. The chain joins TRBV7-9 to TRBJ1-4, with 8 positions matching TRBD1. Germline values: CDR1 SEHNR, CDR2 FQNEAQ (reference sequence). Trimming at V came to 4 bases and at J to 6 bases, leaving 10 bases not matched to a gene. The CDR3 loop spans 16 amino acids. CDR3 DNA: TGTGCCAGCAGCTCCCCCTCGGACAGGGTTGATGAAAAACTGTTTCTT. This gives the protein CASSSPSDRVDEKLFL.

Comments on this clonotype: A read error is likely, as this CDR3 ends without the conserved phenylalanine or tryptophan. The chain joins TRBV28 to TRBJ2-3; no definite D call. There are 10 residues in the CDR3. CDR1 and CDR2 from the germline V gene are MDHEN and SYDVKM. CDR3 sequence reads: CATSVVTQYS. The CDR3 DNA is TGTGCCACCAGTGTTGTTACGCAGTATTCT.